This TCR beta chain stems from a study of shared clonotypes between healthy human individuals. About the research overall: Every donor yielded three CD4 naive, three CD4 memory, two CD8 naive and one CD8 memory plate. Broader study findings: A handful of donors had roughly 5.2% of their naive CD4 clonotypes in common.

A remark on this clone: What it recognizes is unknown.

The authors split each subset's genomic DNA evenly across several immunoSEQ plates. Sequencing used immunoSEQ multiplex PCR; TCRdb keeps in-frame clones, though not all of them. This table has around 1.1 million clones, 75% to 80% appearing once. CDR1 SQVTM and CDR2 ANQGSEA come from the germline V gene. The CDR3 covers 13 residues. V trimming: 6 bases; J trimming: 7 bases; junction bases outside the gene matches: 11. The specimen sequenced was memory CD4+ T cells from PBMCs. Subset denoted: CD45RA-negative fraction. The receptor was derived from a man between 18 and 35 years old in good health. Some clones in this sample may be carry-over from other donors' samples. The rearrangement uses TRBV29-1 and TRBJ1-1; 7 bases fit TRBD1. The CDR3 reads CSVPFQGVGEAFF. DNA for the CDR3: TGCAGCGTCCCCTTTCAGGGGGTGGGTGAAGCTTTCTTT.